This T cell receptor (beta chain) was captured in a study of CD8+ T cells in alopecia areata. Study results and caveats: Sharing of TCR sequences between patients (possibly for HLA-related reasons) was less clear than in mice. The study also sequences resident alphabeta T cells of normal skin in scalp samples. Scalp and blood retained many expanded lesional clones during tofacitinib.

Notes on this clone: Its antigen is as yet unknown.

Treatment meaning: oral pan-JAK inhibitor, 5-10 mg twice daily. RNA, once extracted, was reverse transcribed into cDNA for use as the sequencing template. TCRdb keeps only in-frame clones here, not all; method: immunoSEQ multiplex PCR. The table lists 90,000 to 120,000 clones, 84% of them singletons. CDR1 and CDR2 from the germline V gene are SNHLY and FYNNEI. Trimming pared 7 bases from V and 5 bases from J, leaving 11 bases between. There are 13 residues in the CDR3. This receptor was obtained from a human donor with alopecia areata. The sequences come from CD8+ T cells sorted from blood, collected at week 24, from a patient treated with tofacitinib. V and J are TRBV2 and TRBJ2-2; weak D call: TRBD1 (5 bases). The CDR3 loop is CASIQRGTGELFF. The CDR3 coding sequence is TGTGCCAGCATCCAAAGGGGTACCGGGGAGCTGTTTTTT. The full variable domain, in which reference TRBV2 and TRBJ2-2 provide the parts outside the CDR3, is EPEVTQTPSHQVTQMGQEVILRCVPISNHLYFYWYRQILGQKVEFLVSFYNNEISEKSEIFDDQFSVERPDGSNFTLKIRSTKLEDSAMYFCASIQRGTGELFFGEGSRLTVL.